Each of the 4 T cell receptor beta chains below was sequenced from the same sample in a study of regulatory T cells in long-lasting Graves disease (dated by TCRdb to the early 2020s). Receptor amplification or capture employed multiplex PCR. Sequencer: Illumina HiSeq 4000. CDR3 regions were amplified by Arm-PCR with iRepertoire HTBI primers to construct TCR beta libraries. Using fastp at Q25 and MiXCR, TCRdb reprocessed the public reads and kept productive beta chains. Duplicate CDR3 protein sequences are folded into a single record with the most common DNA and genes. Here the sample has roughly 530,000 distinct CDR3 sequences; around 15% occur a single time. About 25% of the sample is in the top ten clones. In light of the paper, this sample's time point label describes: newly diagnosed GD, antithyroid drugs for less than 3 months. For both TCR sequencing and RNA sequencing, RNA was extracted from PBMCs in TRIzol.

This sample was shared with a second study, whose subject was T cells in Graves' hyperthyroidism and ophthalmopathy.

The sequencing here drew on peripheral blood mononuclear cells (PBMCs), taken at new diagnosis, from a patient treated with antithyroid drugs. The receptors were gathered from a woman aged 35-60 years with Graves disease. Donor details come from another sample of the same person, matched by shared clones.

CDR3 nucleotide sequence: TGTGCCAGTAGACCTAGCGGTAGCTCCTACGAGCAGTACTTC. As protein: CASRPSGSSYEQYF. The rearrangement joins TRBV19 to TRBJ2-7; 7 nucleotides align to TRBD2. The V gene end was trimmed by 6 bases and the J gene end by 0 bases; junction bases not matched to a gene: 5. The V gene's germline CDR1 is LNHDA and CDR2 SQIVND (reference sequence). The CDR3 spans 14 residues.

This clonotype has a count of ten or more. The rearrangement uses TRBV20-1 and TRBJ1-4, with D uncertain. Trimming shortened V by 5 bases and J by 5 bases, and 18 bases separated the two germline ends. Germline V gene sequence: CDR1 DFQATT, CDR2 SNEGSKA (reference sequence). The CDR3 covers 15 residues. DNA for the CDR3: TGCAGTGCTTCCGAGTTTGGAAGGCAGAATGAAAAACTGTTTTTT. Translated: CSASEFGRQNEKLFF.

Many counts were recorded for this clonotype. The rearrangement uses TRBV7-8 and TRBJ1-2, with D tentatively TRBD1 (5 bases). The CDR3 runs 14 residues. Germline CDR1 reads SGHVS; CDR2 reads FQNEAQ. The V end was cut by 6 bases, the J end by 7 bases, with 18 bases between. CDR3 loop: CASSTHRDGFGYTF. Written as DNA, the CDR3 is TGTGCCAGCAGTACCCACCGGGACGGCTTTGGCTACACCTTC. Variable domain in full (rest from reference TRBV7-8 and TRBJ1-2): GAGVSQSPRYKVAKRGQDVALRCDPISGHVSLFWYQQALGQGPEFLTYFQNEAQLDKSGLPSDRFFAERPEGSVSTLKIQRTQQEDSAVYLCASSTHRDGFGYTFGSGTRLTVV.

The rearrangement links TRBV24-1 to TRBJ2-1, with D hard to call. The CDR3 spans 16 residues. Germline assignment: CDR1 KGHDR and CDR2 SFDVKD. Trimming took 4 bases from V and 7 from J, leaving 19 bases between them. The DNA of the CDR3 is TGTGCCACCAGTGACTCCACCAAGGGTGGGTGGAATGAGCAGTTCTTC. The encoded protein is CATSDSTKGGWNEQFF.